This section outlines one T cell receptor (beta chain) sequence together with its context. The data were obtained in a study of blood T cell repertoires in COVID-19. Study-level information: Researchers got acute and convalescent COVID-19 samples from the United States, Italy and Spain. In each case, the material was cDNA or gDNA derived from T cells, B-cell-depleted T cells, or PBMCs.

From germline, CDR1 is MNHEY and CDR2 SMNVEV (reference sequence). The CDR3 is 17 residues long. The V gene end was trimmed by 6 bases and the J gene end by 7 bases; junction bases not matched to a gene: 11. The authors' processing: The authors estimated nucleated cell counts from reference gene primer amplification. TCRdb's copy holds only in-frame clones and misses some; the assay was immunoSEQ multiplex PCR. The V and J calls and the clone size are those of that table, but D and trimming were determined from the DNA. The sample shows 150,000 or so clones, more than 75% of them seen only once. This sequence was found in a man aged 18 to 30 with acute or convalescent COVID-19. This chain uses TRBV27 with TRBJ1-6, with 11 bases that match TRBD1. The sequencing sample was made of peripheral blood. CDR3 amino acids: CASRPRTGTGGNSPLHF. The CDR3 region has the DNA TGTGCCAGCAGGCCGCGAACCGGGACAGGGGGGAATTCACCCCTCCACTTT.